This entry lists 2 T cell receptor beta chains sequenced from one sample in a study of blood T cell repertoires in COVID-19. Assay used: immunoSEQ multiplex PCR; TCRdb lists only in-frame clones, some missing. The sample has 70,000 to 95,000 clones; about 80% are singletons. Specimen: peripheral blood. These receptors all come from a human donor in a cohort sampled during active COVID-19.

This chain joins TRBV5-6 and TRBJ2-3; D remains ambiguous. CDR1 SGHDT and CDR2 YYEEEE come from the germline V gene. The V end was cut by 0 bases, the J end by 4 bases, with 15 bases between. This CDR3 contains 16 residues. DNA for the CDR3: TGTGCCAGCAGCTTGGCCGTCAACAATGAGGCAGATACGCAGTATTTT. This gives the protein CASSLAVNNEADTQYF.

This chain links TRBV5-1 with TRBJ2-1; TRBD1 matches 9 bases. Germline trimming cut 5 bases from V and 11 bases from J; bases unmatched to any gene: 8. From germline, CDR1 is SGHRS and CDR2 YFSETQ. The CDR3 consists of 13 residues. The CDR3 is CASRAGTGNQQFF. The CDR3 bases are TGCGCCAGCAGGGCCGGGACAGGGAATCAGCAGTTCTTC.